One T cell receptor (beta chain) is described in this entry. Antigen: not known. With 4 bases removed from V and 2 bases from J, the gap between germline ends came to 9 bases. The CDR3 contains 13 residues. In germline, CDR1 is SGHRS, CDR2 YFSETQ. This record belongs to a study of cytotoxic CD8 clonotypes in ibrutinib-treated CLL. Study results and caveats: At progression, clonality fell back toward baseline after rising at ibrutinib response.

Repertoires were generated with immunoSEQ multiplex PCR, while TCRdb's copy carries only in-frame clones and drops some. This sample yields 20,000 to 30,000 clones, of which about 69% are seen a single time; more than 40% belongs to the top ten. The receptor was isolated from a human donor with chronic lymphocytic leukemia. The chain employs TRBV5-1 and TRBJ2-5; D could derive from TRBD1 or TRBD2 (5 bases each). Sample: PBMCs, taken after 12 months of ibrutinib treatment. The CDR3 reads CASSTGPQETQYF. DNA for the CDR3: TGCGCCAGCAGCACGGGACCTCAAGAGACCCAGTACTTC.